This T cell receptor (beta chain) was captured by sequencing in a study of shared clonotypes between healthy human individuals. Findings and limits, study-wide: Larger estimated richness was generally seen in naive subsets than in memory subsets.

Germline V lookup: CDR1 MDHEN, CDR2 SYDVKM. CDR3 size: 17 residues. Trimming left V 1 base short and J 0 bases short, with 13 bases between. The split of CD4+ cells yielded CD45RA+ naive and CD45RA-negative memory subsets. TCRdb's table, derived via immunoSEQ multiplex PCR, lists solely in-frame clones and lacks some. The table records roughly 1 million clones, more than 65% of them present only once. The table lists this clone with many counts. Antigen specificity is unknown. The chain employs TRBV28 and TRBJ1-3, with D tentatively TRBD1 (6 bases). Sequencing was performed on memory CD4+ T cells sorted from blood. Subset given: CD45RA-negative fraction. This TCR derives from a man younger than 35 in good health. CDR3 DNA sequence: TGTGCCAGCAGTTTATCGTATGGGGGCTACTCTGGAAACACCATATATTTT. It codes for CASSLSYGGYSGNTIYF.